The T cell receptor (beta chain) described here comes from a study of metastatic and nonmetastatic thyroid tumors. Study-level findings and limits: In blood and tumor, TCR beta diversity was reportedly significantly higher in malignant thyroid tumors than in benign nodules.

TCRdb called clones again from the PCR reads with MiXCR. The table lists about 82,000 clones, about an eighth of them singletons. This CDR3 is built from 15 residues. V was cut by 0 bases and J by 4 bases, with 12 bases left in between. CDR1 is MNHEY, CDR2 SVGAGI, per germline. In this sample, this clone turned up many times. Its target is not known. No patient had received any treatment before thyroid surgery. Source material: tumor tissue. The chain employs TRBV6-5 and TRBJ1-1, with TRBD1 as a possible D gene (6 bases). The TCR was taken from a female donor with papillary thyroid cancer or a benign thyroid nodule (not recorded which). Some clones in this sample may be carry-over from other donors' samples. This CDR3 reads CASSYSIRGFTEAFF. The CDR3 DNA is TGTGCCAGCAGTTACTCGATTAGGGGGTTCACTGAAGCTTTCTTT.